This TCR beta chain came from a study of blood T cell repertoires in COVID-19. Overall study context: From the United States, Italy and Spain came samples of acute and convalescent COVID-19. PBMCs, B-cell-depleted T cells, or T cells were the source of the cDNA or gDNA that made up the material.

In the source study's methods: The authors estimated nucleated cell counts from reference gene primer amplification. The repertoire was sequenced with immunoSEQ multiplex PCR; TCRdb's copy has only in-frame clones and lacks some. Clone size and the V and J calls come from that table; the DNA yielded D and trimming. The sample holds roughly 150,000 clones, approximately 86% seen once. Germline V lookup: CDR1 KGHSH, CDR2 LQKENI. This CDR3 has 15 residues. J lost 5 bases, V lost 4 bases, and 5 bases had no gene match. Sequenced: peripheral blood. This chain connects TRBV18 to TRBJ2-1; 10 nucleotides match TRBD1. This receptor was taken from a woman of 80 years or more with COVID-19, enrolled during active disease. The DNA for the CDR3 is TGTGCCAGCTCACGGGGACAGGGGAACGACAATGAGCAGTTCTTC. Residues: CASSRGQGNDNEQFF. The entire variable domain, with the rest obtained from reference TRBV18 and TRBJ2-1, is as follows: NAGVMQNPRHLVRRRGQEARLRCSPMKGHSHVYWYRQLPEEGLKFMVYLQKENIIDESGMPKERFSAEFPKEGPSILRIQQVVRGDSAAYFCASSRGQGNDNEQFFGPGTRLTVL.